The clone carrying this T cell receptor beta chain has just a few counts. Its antigen remains unidentified. This specimen belongs to a study of blood T cells in healthy people across ages. Findings and limits, study-wide: Older age coincided with a roughly linear decline in TCR beta diversity per million T cells. It was not known whether donors were CMV positive (a possible confounder of expanded clonotype changes).

Through a sample-barcoded 5' primer and a J-beta primer mix, a second PCR was run for about 6 to 11 cycles. TCRdb processed the 5' RACE reads anew with MiXCR; each CDR3 protein has one entry. The data hold over a million distinct CDR3 sequences, with around 40% observed a single time. The CDR3 spans 16 residues. Germline CDR1 reads MDHEN; CDR2 reads SYDVKM. Trimming stripped 6 bases from V and 1 base from J, with 16 bases between. The specimen was blood. The sequence came from a young woman in good health. The chain employs TRBV28 and TRBJ1-5; weak D call: TRBD1 (5 bases). The CDR3 DNA follows: TGTGCCAGCAGGGGTGACAGAAGCTGGAGCAATCAGCCCCAGCATTTT. It specifies CASRGDRSWSNQPQHF.